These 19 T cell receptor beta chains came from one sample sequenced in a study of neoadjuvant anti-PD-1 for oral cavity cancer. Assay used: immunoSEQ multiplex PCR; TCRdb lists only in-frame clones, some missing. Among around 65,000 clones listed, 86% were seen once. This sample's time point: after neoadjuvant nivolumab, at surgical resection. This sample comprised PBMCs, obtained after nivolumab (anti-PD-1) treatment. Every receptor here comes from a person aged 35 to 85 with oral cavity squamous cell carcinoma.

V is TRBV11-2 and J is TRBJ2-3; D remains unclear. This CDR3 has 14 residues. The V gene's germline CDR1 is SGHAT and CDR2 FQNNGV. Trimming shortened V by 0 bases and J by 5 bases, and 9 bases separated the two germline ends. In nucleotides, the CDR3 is TGTGCCAGCAGCTTAGATAACATTAGAGATACGCAGTATTTT. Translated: CASSLDNIRDTQYF.

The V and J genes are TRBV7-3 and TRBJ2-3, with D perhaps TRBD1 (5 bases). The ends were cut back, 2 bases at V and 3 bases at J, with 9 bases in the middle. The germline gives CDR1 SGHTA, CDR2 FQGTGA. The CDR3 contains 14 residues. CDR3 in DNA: TGTGCCAGCAGCTTACTGGGGCAGACAGATACGCAGTATTTT. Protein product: CASSLLGQTDTQYF.

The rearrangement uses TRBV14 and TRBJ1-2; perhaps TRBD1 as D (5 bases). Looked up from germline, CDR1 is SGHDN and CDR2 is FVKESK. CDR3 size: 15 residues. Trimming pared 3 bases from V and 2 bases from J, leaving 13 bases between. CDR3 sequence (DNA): TGTGCCAGCAGCCAGGGGTCGACAGCAAACTATGGCTACACCTTC. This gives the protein CASSQGSTANYGYTF.

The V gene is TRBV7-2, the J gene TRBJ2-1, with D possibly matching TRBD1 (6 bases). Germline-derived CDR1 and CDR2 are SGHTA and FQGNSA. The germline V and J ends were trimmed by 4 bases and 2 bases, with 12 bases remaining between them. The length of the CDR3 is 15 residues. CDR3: CASSSDRLTYNEQFF. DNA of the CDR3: TGTGCCAGCAGCTCAGACAGGTTGACCTACAATGAGCAGTTCTTC.

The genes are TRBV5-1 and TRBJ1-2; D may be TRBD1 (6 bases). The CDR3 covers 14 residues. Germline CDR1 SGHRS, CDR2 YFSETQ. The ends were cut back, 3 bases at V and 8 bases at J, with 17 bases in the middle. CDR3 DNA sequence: TGCGCCAGCAGCTCGGGCGGGGCAGGGGACGGCTACACCTTC. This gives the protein CASSSGGAGDGYTF.

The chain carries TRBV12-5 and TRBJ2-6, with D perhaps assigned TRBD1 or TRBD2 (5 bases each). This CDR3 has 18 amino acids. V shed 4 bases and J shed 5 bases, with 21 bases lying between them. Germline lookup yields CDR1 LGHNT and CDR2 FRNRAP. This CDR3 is CASGYAGAGQSRANVLTF. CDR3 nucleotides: TGTGCTAGTGGTTATGCGGGTGCAGGACAAAGTCGGGCCAACGTCCTGACTTTC.

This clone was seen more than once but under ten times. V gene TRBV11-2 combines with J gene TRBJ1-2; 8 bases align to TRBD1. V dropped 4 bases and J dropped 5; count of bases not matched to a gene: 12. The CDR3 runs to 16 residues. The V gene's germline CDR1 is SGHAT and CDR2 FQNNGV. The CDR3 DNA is TGTGCCAGCAGCTCCACGAGGAGACAGGGGTCTTATGGCTACACCTTC. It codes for CASSSTRRQGSYGYTF.

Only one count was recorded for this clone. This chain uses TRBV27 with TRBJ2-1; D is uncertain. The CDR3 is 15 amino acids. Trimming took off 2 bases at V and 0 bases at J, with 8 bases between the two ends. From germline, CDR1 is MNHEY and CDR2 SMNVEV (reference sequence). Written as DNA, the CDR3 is TGTGCCAGCAGTTTAATGGGGTACTCCTACAATGAGCAGTTCTTC. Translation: CASSLMGYSYNEQFF.

CDR3 sequence: CASIRGQADTDTQYF. The CDR3 nucleotides are TGTGCCAGCATCAGAGGGCAGGCTGATACAGATACGCAGTATTTT. V and J are TRBV6-1 and TRBJ2-3; D is possibly TRBD2 (5 bases). Germline assignment: CDR1 MNHNS and CDR2 SASEGT. V lost 7 bases and J lost 3, with 17 bases in between. The CDR3 is 15 residues long.

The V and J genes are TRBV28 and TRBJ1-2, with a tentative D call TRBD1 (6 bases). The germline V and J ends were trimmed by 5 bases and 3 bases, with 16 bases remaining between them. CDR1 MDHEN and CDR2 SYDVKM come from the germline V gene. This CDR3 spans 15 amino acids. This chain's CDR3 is CASSPGGGPDYGYTF. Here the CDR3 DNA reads TGTGCCAGCAGTCCCGGCGGGGGGCCTGACTATGGCTACACCTTC.

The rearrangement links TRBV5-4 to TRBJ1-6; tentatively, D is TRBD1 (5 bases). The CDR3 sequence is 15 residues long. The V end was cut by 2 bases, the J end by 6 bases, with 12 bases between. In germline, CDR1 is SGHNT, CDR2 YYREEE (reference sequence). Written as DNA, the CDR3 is TGTGCCAGCAGCTTTGCAGGGACTGCTAATTCACCCCTCCACTTT. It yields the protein CASSFAGTANSPLHF. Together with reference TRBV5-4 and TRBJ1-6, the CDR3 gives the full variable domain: ETGVTQSPTHLIKTRGQQVTLRCSSQSGHNTVSWYQQALGQGPQFIFQYYREEENGRGNFPPRFSGLQFPNYSSELNVNALELDDSALYLCASSFAGTANSPLHFGNGTRLTVT.

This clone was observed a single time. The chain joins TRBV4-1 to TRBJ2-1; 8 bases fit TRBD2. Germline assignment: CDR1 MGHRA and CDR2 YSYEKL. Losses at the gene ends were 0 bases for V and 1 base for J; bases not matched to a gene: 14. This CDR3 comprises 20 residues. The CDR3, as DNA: TGCGCCAGCAGCCAAGAAGGTCGAGGACTAGCCTATCGATCCTACAATGAGCAGTTCTTC. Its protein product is CASSQEGRGLAYRSYNEQFF.

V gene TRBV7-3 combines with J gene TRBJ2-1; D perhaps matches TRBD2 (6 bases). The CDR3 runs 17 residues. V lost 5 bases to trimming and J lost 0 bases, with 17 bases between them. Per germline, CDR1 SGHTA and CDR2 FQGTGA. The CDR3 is CASSPTIGTDSYNEQFF. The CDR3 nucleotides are TGTGCCAGCAGCCCAACTATTGGGACTGACTCCTACAATGAGCAGTTCTTC.

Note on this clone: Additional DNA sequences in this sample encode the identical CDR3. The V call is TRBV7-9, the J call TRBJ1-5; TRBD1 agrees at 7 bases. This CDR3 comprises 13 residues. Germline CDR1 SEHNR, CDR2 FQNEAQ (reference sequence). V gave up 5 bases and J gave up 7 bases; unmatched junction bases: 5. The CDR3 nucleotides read TGTGCCAGCAGCCCCCCAGGGGGACAGCCCCAGCATTTT. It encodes CASSPPGGQPQHF. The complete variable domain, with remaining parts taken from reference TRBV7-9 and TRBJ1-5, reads DTGVSQNPRHKITKRGQNVTFRCDPISEHNRLYWYRQTLGQGPEFLTYFQNEAQLEKSRLLSDRFSAERPKGSFSTLEIQRTEQGDSAMYLCASSPPGGQPQHFGDGTRLSIL.

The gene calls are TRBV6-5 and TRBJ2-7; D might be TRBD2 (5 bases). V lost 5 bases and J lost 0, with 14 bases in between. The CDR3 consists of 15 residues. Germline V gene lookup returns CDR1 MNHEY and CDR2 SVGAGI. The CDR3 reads CASSPRTPSSYEQYF. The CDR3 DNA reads TGTGCCAGCAGTCCAAGGACTCCCAGCTCCTACGAGCAGTACTTC.

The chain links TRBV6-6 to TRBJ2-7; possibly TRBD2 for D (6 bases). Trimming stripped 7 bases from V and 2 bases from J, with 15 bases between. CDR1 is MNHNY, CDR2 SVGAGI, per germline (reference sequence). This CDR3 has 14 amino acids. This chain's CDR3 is CASTERAEAYEQYF. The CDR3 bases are TGTGCCAGCACCGAGCGGGCGGAAGCCTACGAGCAGTACTTC.

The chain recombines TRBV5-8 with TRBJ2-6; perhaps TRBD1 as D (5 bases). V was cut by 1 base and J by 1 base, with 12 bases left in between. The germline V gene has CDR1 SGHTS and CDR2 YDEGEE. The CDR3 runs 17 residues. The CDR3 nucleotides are TGTGCCAGCAGCTTGACCCTTGACAGTTCTGGGGCCAACGTCCTGACTTTC. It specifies CASSLTLDSSGANVLTF.

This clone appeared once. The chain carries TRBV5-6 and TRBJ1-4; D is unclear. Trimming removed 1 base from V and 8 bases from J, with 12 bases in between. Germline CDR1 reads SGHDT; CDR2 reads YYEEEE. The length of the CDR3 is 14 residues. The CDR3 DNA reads TGTGCCAGCAGCTTGAAGGGAGTCGGAGAAAAACTGTTTTTT. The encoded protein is CASSLKGVGEKLFF.

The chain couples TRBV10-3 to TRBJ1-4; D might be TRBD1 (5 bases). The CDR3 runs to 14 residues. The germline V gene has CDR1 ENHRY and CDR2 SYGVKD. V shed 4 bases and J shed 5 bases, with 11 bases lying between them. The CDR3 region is CAISGSGLNEKLFF. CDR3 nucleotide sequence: TGTGCCATCAGTGGGTCAGGGTTGAATGAAAAACTGTTTTTT.